Below, 30 T cell receptor beta chains from the same sample are listed, as sequenced in a study of OX40 agonist ivuxolimab in advanced cancers. TCRdb's table, derived via immunoSEQ multiplex PCR, lists solely in-frame clones and lacks some. The sample has roughly 62,000 clones; 70% to 90% are singletons. The sequenced sample was CD4+ or CD8+ T cells sorted from blood, obtained in a trial of the OX40 agonist ivuxolimab. These receptors came from an adult with an advanced solid tumor such as melanoma, head and neck, liver or kidney cancer.

This clone has a handful of counts. The rearrangement uses TRBV18 and TRBJ2-1, with TRBD2 matching over 14 bases. Losses at the gene ends were 4 bases for V and 1 base for J; bases not matched to a gene: 6. The CDR3 runs 18 residues. Looked up from germline, CDR1 is KGHSH and CDR2 is LQKENI. The CDR3 protein is CASSQGTSGGLSYNEQFF. DNA of the CDR3: TGTGCCAGCTCACAAGGGACTAGCGGGGGCCTTTCCTACAATGAGCAGTTCTTC.

This chain uses TRBV4-1 with TRBJ1-2; 7 positions match TRBD1. Germline V gives CDR1 MGHRA, CDR2 YSYEKL. V lost 7 bases, J lost 7 bases, and 15 bases stayed unmatched. There are 15 residues in the CDR3. The CDR3 protein is CASMITDRNPRGYTF. CDR3 nucleotides: TGCGCCAGCATGATAACGGACAGGAACCCACGTGGCTACACCTTC.

The chain is built from TRBV6-6 and TRBJ1-3; no reliable D call. The CDR3 contains 16 residues. The ends were cut back, 11 bases at V and 0 bases at J, with 20 bases in the middle. Germline V gene sequence: CDR1 MNHNY, CDR2 SVGAGI (reference sequence). This CDR3 reads CAVRSEGRSSGNTIYF. The CDR3 coding sequence is TGTGCCGTCCGGTCGGAGGGAAGGAGCTCTGGAAACACCATATATTTT.

This clone has just one count. The rearrangement links TRBV5-1 to TRBJ1-3, with TRBD1 matching 9 bases. Germline CDR1 is SGHRS and CDR2 is YFSETQ. V shed 4 bases, J shed 6 bases, and the junction held 11 bases outside the gene matches. This CDR3 region has 16 residues. CDR3 protein: CASSPQAGQGLNTIYF. CDR3 DNA sequence: TGCGCCAGCAGCCCCCAAGCGGGACAGGGATTAAACACCATATATTTT.

CDR3 region: CASSLDRGSYGYTF. The CDR3 bases are TGTGCCAGCAGCTTAGACAGGGGGAGCTATGGCTACACCTTC. The chain combines TRBV7-9 with TRBJ1-2, with 8 positions matching TRBD1. V lost 1 base and J lost 4; bases outside the gene matches: 2. The CDR3 consists of 14 residues. Germline V lookup: CDR1 SEHNR, CDR2 FQNEAQ (reference sequence).

The chain employs TRBV5-1 and TRBJ2-3; 10 bases agree with TRBD1. CDR1 SGHRS and CDR2 YFSETQ come from the germline V gene. V dropped 5 bases and J dropped 6; count of bases not matched to a gene: 9. The CDR3 contains 15 residues. CDR3 sequence reads: CASRKTGGYSDTQYF. DNA of the CDR3: TGCGCCAGCAGAAAGACAGGGGGCTATTCGGATACGCAGTATTTT.

The gene calls are TRBV5-1 and TRBJ2-1; 7 bases are a match to TRBD1. V trimming: 4 bases; J trimming: 9 bases; junction bases outside the gene matches: 7. The CDR3 has 13 amino acids. Germline values: CDR1 SGHRS, CDR2 YFSETQ. The CDR3 nucleotides read TGCGCCAGCAGCAAGGGACAGACGAGTGAGCAGTTCTTC. It encodes CASSKGQTSEQFF.

The chain links TRBV5-6 to TRBJ2-3; TRBD2 agrees at 7 bases. Germline trimming cut 6 bases from V and 7 bases from J; bases unmatched to any gene: 8. From germline, CDR1 is SGHDT and CDR2 YYEEEE. This CDR3 has 13 residues. The CDR3 protein is CASTPTSENTQYF. Here the CDR3 DNA reads TGTGCCAGCACCCCTACTAGCGAGAATACGCAGTATTTT. The whole variable domain, filled in from reference TRBV5-6 and TRBJ2-3, reads DAGVTQSPTHLIKTRGQQVTLRCSPKSGHDTVSWYQQALGQGPQFIFQYYEEEERQRGNFPDRFSGHQFPNYSSELNVNALLLGDSALYLCASTPTSENTQYFGPGTRLTVL.

The chain uses TRBV7-2 and TRBJ2-3, with D maybe TRBD2 (5 bases). CDR1 is SGHTA, CDR2 FQGNSA, per germline. The germline V and J ends were trimmed by 8 bases and 4 bases, with 13 bases remaining between them. CDR3 length: 13 amino acids. CDR3 in amino acids: CASGELAADTQYF. The CDR3 DNA reads as TGTGCCAGCGGGGAGCTAGCCGCAGATACGCAGTATTTT.

In nucleotides, the CDR3 is TGTGCCAGCAGCTTACAGGGGGCGATGGGGTATGGCTACACCTTC. This sequence encodes CASSLQGAMGYGYTF. The chain employs TRBV5-4 and TRBJ1-2; 9 bases agree with TRBD1. Germline-derived CDR1 and CDR2 are SGHNT and YYREEE (reference sequence). CDR3 size: 15 residues. J was trimmed by 5 bases and V by 2 bases; bases with no gene match: 7.

This chain joins TRBV5-1 and TRBJ2-2, with 10 nucleotides matching TRBD1. The germline gives CDR1 SGHRS, CDR2 YFSETQ. Germline trimming cut 4 bases from V and 5 bases from J; bases unmatched to any gene: 8. The CDR3 length is 16 residues. CDR3 DNA: TGCGCCAGCAGCCGGATGACGGGACAGGGGACCGGGGAGCTGTTTTTT. Residues: CASSRMTGQGTGELFF.

About this clone: At one of its ends the junction is not consistent with the germline gene, which may arise from a read error. This chain links TRBV7-2 with TRBJ2-5, with 9 bases aligning to TRBD2. The germline gives CDR1 SGHTA, CDR2 FQGNSA. The CDR3 is made up of 14 amino acids. The CDR3 DNA reads as TGTGCCAGCAGCGTAGCGGGGGATCGGAAGACCCAGTACTTC. It is translated as CASSVAGDRKTQYF.

The chain joins TRBV6-1 to TRBJ1-5; TRBD1 matches 8 bases. Germline V lookup: CDR1 MNHNS, CDR2 SASEGT. The CDR3 runs to 13 residues. After removal of 6 bases from V and 7 bases from J, the junction contained 5 bases not matched to a gene. In DNA, the CDR3 is TGTGCCAGCAGGACAGGGGTAGGCCAGCCCCAGCATTTT. It translates to CASRTGVGQPQHF.

Details on this clone: This CDR3 is also generated by other DNA sequences in the sample. The J gene is TRBJ2-7, the V gene TRBV11-2; maybe TRBD2 (6 bases). The V gene's germline CDR1 is SGHAT and CDR2 FQNNGV. The V and J ends lost 5 bases and 4 bases respectively, with 9 bases between them. This CDR3 is 12 amino acids long. CDR3 in amino acids: CASSPGGYEQYF. In DNA, the CDR3 is TGTGCCAGCAGCCCCGGGGGTTACGAGCAGTACTTC.

This clone was seen only a few times. The chain links TRBV10-3 to TRBJ2-2, with TRBD2 as a possible D gene (6 bases). V was clipped by 7 bases and J by 4 bases, with 13 bases between them. CDR1 is ENHRY, CDR2 SYGVKD, per germline. The CDR3 totals 14 residues. Here the CDR3 reads CAINLYGGTGELFF. The CDR3 bases are TGTGCCATCAACCTGTACGGGGGCACCGGGGAGCTGTTTTTT.

The chain couples TRBV19 to TRBJ2-5; 9 nucleotides agree with TRBD1. Germline V gene lookup returns CDR1 LNHDA and CDR2 SQIVND (reference sequence). The ends lost 1 base at V and 4 bases at J; junction bases unmatched: 7. This CDR3 is built from 16 residues. The CDR3 reads CASSIASPGQGETQYF. CDR3 in DNA: TGTGCCAGTAGTATAGCCTCTCCGGGACAGGGAGAGACCCAGTACTTC.

This clone was detected only a few times. The chain couples TRBV29-1 to TRBJ1-1; possibly TRBD1 for D (6 bases). Trimming left V 1 base short and J 0 bases short, with 9 bases between. Looked up from germline, CDR1 is SQVTM and CDR2 is ANQGSEA. The CDR3 loop spans 14 amino acids. The CDR3 sequence: CSVEVAGVNTEAFF. The CDR3 region has the DNA TGCAGCGTTGAAGTGGCAGGGGTGAACACTGAAGCTTTCTTT.

This sequence joins TRBV5-4 and TRBJ2-1, with D tentatively TRBD2 (7 bases). V lost 0 bases to trimming and J lost 4 bases, with 14 bases between them. Germline V lookup: CDR1 SGHNT, CDR2 YYREEE (reference sequence). The CDR3 is 16 amino acids. This CDR3 reads CASSLGGGLRYNEQFF. For the CDR3, the DNA is TGTGCCAGCAGCTTGGGGGGGGGCTTAAGGTACAATGAGCAGTTCTTC.

The J gene is TRBJ1-4, the V gene TRBV2, with D possibly matching TRBD1 (5 bases). The CDR3 covers 15 residues. The V and J ends lost 1 base and 0 bases respectively, with 6 bases between them. Germline CDR1 is SNHLY and CDR2 is FYNNEI. The CDR3 is CASSEVGATNEKLFF. The DNA of the CDR3 is TGTGCCAGCAGTGAAGTAGGGGCAACTAATGAAAAACTGTTTTTT.

The chain combines TRBV5-1 with TRBJ1-3; D not resolved. CDR3 length: 14 residues. In germline, CDR1 is SGHRS, CDR2 YFSETQ. V was trimmed by 0 bases and J by 6 bases, leaving 10 bases between them. The CDR3 here is CASSLDGNENTIYF. For the CDR3, the DNA is TGCGCCAGCAGCTTGGATGGCAACGAAAACACCATATATTTT.

The chain couples TRBV7-2 to TRBJ2-2, with D tentatively TRBD1 (6 bases). In germline, CDR1 is SGHTA, CDR2 FQGNSA. The CDR3 is made up of 14 amino acids. Trimming cost V 4 bases and J 7 bases, with 13 bases left between them. This chain's CDR3 is CASSSQGSIGELFF. The DNA for the CDR3 is TGTGCCAGCAGCTCACAGGGTTCCATCGGGGAGCTGTTTTTT.

This rearrangement joins TRBV28 to TRBJ2-7, with D perhaps assigned TRBD1 or TRBD2 (5 bases each). The CDR3 totals 14 residues. The ends were cut back, 4 bases at V and 0 bases at J, with 10 bases in the middle. CDR1 and CDR2 from the germline V gene are MDHEN and SYDVKM. CDR3 DNA sequence: TGTGCCAGCAGTTGGGGGATGAGCTCCTACGAGCAGTACTTC. It codes for CASSWGMSSYEQYF.

Here the CDR3 reads CASSLKARHQETQYF. For the CDR3, the DNA is TGTGCCAGCAGCTTAAAGGCCAGGCACCAAGAGACCCAGTACTTC. The chain has TRBV7-9 and TRBJ2-5; D not certain. The germline V gene has CDR1 SEHNR and CDR2 FQNEAQ (reference sequence). Trimming cost V 2 bases and J 0 bases, with 10 bases left between them. This CDR3 contains 15 residues.

Comment on this clone: Other DNA sequences in the sample encode the same CDR3. The genes are TRBV5-1 and TRBJ2-7; D call uncertain. Trimming took off 0 bases at V and 4 bases at J, with 5 bases between the two ends. This CDR3 region has 12 residues. Germline V lookup: CDR1 SGHRS, CDR2 YFSETQ. DNA for the CDR3: TGCGCCAGCAGCTTGGTGCCTTACGAGCAGTACTTC. Its translation: CASSLVPYEQYF. Filled out from reference TRBV5-1 and TRBJ2-7, the complete variable domain reads KAGVTQTPRYLIKTRGQQVTLSCSPISGHRSVSWYQQTPGQGLQFLFEYFSETQRNKGNFPGRFSGRQFSNSRSEMNVSTLELGDSALYLCASSLVPYEQYFGPGTRLTVT.

This chain uses TRBV5-1 with TRBJ1-6; D not resolved. Between the trimmed V and J ends, which lost 4 bases and 0 bases, there was a span of 11 bases. The CDR3 spans 16 residues. CDR1 is SGHRS, CDR2 YFSETQ, per germline. The CDR3 protein is CASSLQASSYNSPLHF. CDR3 bases: TGCGCCAGCAGCCTGCAGGCCAGCTCCTATAATTCACCCCTCCACTTT.

This chain uses TRBV6-5 with TRBJ1-2; D remains unclear. CDR3 length: 12 residues. Germline-derived CDR1 and CDR2 are MNHEY and SVGAGI. V was shortened by 6 bases and J by 4 bases, with 9 bases between the two germline ends. The CDR3 region is CASSRAGYGYTF. CDR3 nucleotide sequence: TGTGCCAGCAGCCGCGCGGGCTATGGCTACACCTTC.

A single count supports this clone. The chain is built from TRBV12-5 and TRBJ2-5, with 7 positions matching TRBD2. Losses at the gene ends were 0 bases for V and 4 bases for J; bases not matched to a gene: 2. Germline CDR1 and CDR2: LGHNT and FRNRAP. The CDR3 length is 14 residues. CDR3 sequence: CASGLVGGGETQYF. The DNA for the CDR3 is TGTGCTAGTGGTTTGGTGGGCGGGGGAGAGACCCAGTACTTC.

The chain recombines TRBV19 with TRBJ1-4; maybe TRBD1 (5 bases). In germline, CDR1 is LNHDA, CDR2 SQIVND (reference sequence). The CDR3 length is 16 residues. Trimming pared 1 base from V and 3 bases from J, leaving 12 bases between. The CDR3 DNA sequence: TGTGCCAGTAGTATAGGACGCAGGGCCCCTAATGAAAAACTGTTTTTT. Amino acids: CASSIGRRAPNEKLFF.

CDR3 sequence: CAWSRREGGNIQYF. CDR3 in DNA: TGTGCCTGGAGCCGGCGGGAGGGTGGAAACATTCAGTACTTC. The chain has TRBV30 and TRBJ2-4; the match to TRBD2 covers 9 bases. This CDR3 is built from 14 residues. The V and J ends lost 3 bases and 6 bases, in that order; junction bases with no gene match: 6. Germline V gives CDR1 GTSNPN, CDR2 SVGIG (reference sequence).

CDR3 sequence reads: CASRALREGPTGELFF. CDR3 nucleotide sequence: TGTGCCAGCAGGGCTTTGCGGGAGGGCCCCACCGGGGAGCTGTTTTTT. This rearrangement joins TRBV7-9 to TRBJ2-2, with 9 bases fitting TRBD2. There are 16 residues in the CDR3. V lost 6 bases to trimming and J lost 4 bases; unmatched junction nucleotides: 9. CDR1 and CDR2 (germline): SEHNR, FQNEAQ (reference sequence).